The clone carrying this T cell receptor beta chain was counted only a few times. The V gene's germline CDR1 is LGHNA and CDR2 YNFKEQ. The CDR3 is 16 residues long. Trimming removed 1 base at V and 3 bases at J, with 12 bases between. This specimen belongs to a study of blood T cell repertoires in COVID-19. The overall study: Specimens from acute and convalescent COVID-19 originated in the United States, Italy and Spain. Sources were T cells, B-cell-depleted T cells, or PBMCs; the material itself was cDNA or gDNA.

As processed by the authors: Reference gene primer amplification in the assay estimated nucleated cell counts. Libraries were prepared by immunoSEQ multiplex PCR; TCRdb keeps only in-frame clonotypes and omits some of them. The DNA gave D and trimming, while V, J and clone size come from that table. The sample lists approximately 58,000 clones; 85% to 95% were seen once. The receptor's source is a human donor in a cohort sampled during active COVID-19. The sequencing input was peripheral blood. The V and J genes are TRBV4-2 and TRBJ2-2; a weak D match, TRBD1 (6 bases). In DNA form, the CDR3 reads TGTGCCAGCAGCCAAGTTAACAGGGACCACACCGGGGAGCTGTTTTTT. Protein sequence: CASSQVNRDHTGELFF.